The T cell receptor (beta chain) described here comes from a study of tissue T cells after allogeneic stem cell transplantation. Study findings and constraints: Shared clones across patients were few; motif clustering revealed tissue-specific shared signatures. Anatomically similar tissues had similar TCR repertoires within each patient. Tissue-detected TCR repertoire was only partly captured by blood and spleen T cells.

With regard to this clone: Its antigen remains unidentified. Gene names and germline match the mouse. The observed sequence ends 1 residue before the CDR3 terminus, with the missing tail filled in from the germline J gene.

Germline values: CDR1 SGHDT, CDR2 FRDEAV. The V segment lost 5 bases and the J segment 2 bases; nucleotides outside the gene matches: 6. CDR3 length: 14 amino acids. Data came from immunoSEQ multiplex PCR; TCRdb stores just in-frame clones and leaves some out. The data show 48,000 or so clones, roughly 73% seen once. The clonotype comes from a pool of C57BL/6 mice in good health. The specimen sequenced was sorted cells pooled from one or two spleens. The chain links TRBV14 to TRBJ1-2; 7 bases align to TRBD1. CDR3 DNA (partial): TGTGCCAGCAGCCCAGACAGGGAGAACTCCGACTACACC. Protein product: CASSPDRENSDYT. The whole CDR3 protein is CASSPDRENSDYTF. The whole variable domain, filled in from reference TRBV14 and TRBJ1-2, reads EAGVTQSPRYAVLQEGQAVSFWCDPISGHDTLYWYQQPRDQGPQLLVYFRDEAVIDNSQLPSDRFSAVRPKGTNSTLKIQSAKQGDTATYLCASSPDRENSDYTFGSGTRLLVI.